The clone carrying this TCR beta chain has a count of ten or more. Its antigen remains unknown. These data come from a study of response to subunit inactivated influenza vaccine. Whole-study results and caveats: Authors proposed each seasonal influenza vaccination draws in few new T cells.

One entry per CDR3 protein results from TCRdb running MiXCR on the RT-PCR reads. This table holds a few hundred thousand distinct CDR3 sequences, about 15% found once. CDR1 and CDR2 (germline): MNHNS, SASEGT. With 6 bases removed from V and 1 base from J, the gap between germline ends came to 9 bases. There are 13 residues in the CDR3. The chain employs TRBV6-1 and TRBJ1-1; D unresolved. This receptor was taken from a man aged 50-60 years who received an inactivated influenza vaccine. The material sequenced was PBMCs from blood, taken about 11 days after vaccination. The CDR3 protein is CASRRRENTEAFF. The CDR3 DNA sequence: TGTGCCAGCAGACGTCGGGAGAACACTGAAGCTTTCTTT.